The clone carrying this TCR beta chain was observed at least ten times. Its specificity is not known. The data were obtained in a study of T cells after yellow fever vaccination. Notes on the study in general: Some clonotypes were seen in both the CD4 and the CD8 compartments. These made up a small share and likely arose from convergent recombination. Most primary-vaccination clones recurred post-booster (about 96% CD4, just over 85% CD8).

The CDR3 is made up of 13 amino acids. Germline V gene data show CDR1 as SEHNR and CDR2 as FQNEAQ (reference sequence). Trimming left V 7 bases short and J 4 bases short, with 11 bases between. TCRdb fed the 5' RACE reads into MiXCR, producing one record per CDR3 protein. The sample shows under 350,000 distinct CDR3 sequences, approximately 4% of them seen only once. The TCR was taken from a man younger than 35 who received the YFV17D yellow fever vaccine. This chain links TRBV7-9 with TRBJ2-1; maybe TRBD1 (6 bases). Sequencing used PBMCs, obtained 5 days after the yellow fever booster vaccination. DNA for the CDR3: TGTGCCAGCATCTTGGACAGTTACAATGAGCAGTTCTTC. Its protein is CASILDSYNEQFF.